This T cell receptor beta chain was identified during a study of OX40 agonist ivuxolimab in advanced cancers. Concerning the study at large: Ivuxolimab, which targeted the costimulatory receptor OX40 (CD134), was an agonistic, fully human IgG2 monoclonal antibody. In the dose-escalation cohort, roughly four fifths of patients were male, and the mean age was approximately 60 years, with a range of roughly 20 to 79. Intravenous ivuxolimab was administered to patients every 2 weeks at six dose levels: 0.01, 0.1, 0.3, 1.5, 3 and 10 mg/kg. The paper reports the monotherapy dose-escalation portion (N of about 56 patients) of the phase I ivuxolimab trial. The point of sequencing TCRbeta in the periphery was to test whether ivuxolimab changed TCR sequence diversity and drove clonal T-cell expansion. Prior anti-PD-1, anti-PD-L1 or anti-CTLA-4 therapy was permitted, and checkpoint inhibitors had been received by roughly 42% of dose-escalation patients. Three dose-escalation patients achieved partial responses, one with hepatocellular carcinoma and two with cutaneous melanoma. Of the approximately 53 patients in dose escalation, about 20 had hepatocellular carcinoma, approximately 15 had melanoma, 9 had renal cell carcinoma and 9 had head and neck cancer. General findings and caveats noted by the study authors: After ivuxolimab, more expanded clones were found on average in CD8+ T cells than in CD4+ T cells. In partial responders in the 0.1-3.0 mg/kg groups, normalized peripheral clonal expansion was found to be among the lowest, especially among CD8+ T cells. At doses of 0.1 to 3.0 mg/kg, clonal expansion of both CD4+ and CD8+ blood T cells was observed from baseline to week 6. Which antigens the clonally expanded peripheral T cells were specific for was not determined. Low levels of normalized T-cell clonal expansion were also seen in some nonresponding patients.

The trial excluded patients who had a history of autoimmune disease or were on systemic immunosuppression. Peripheral blood for TCR sequencing was collected from all dose cohorts at baseline, on cycle 4 day 1, and on cycle 7 day 1. Samples came from an open-label, multicenter, first-in-human phase I dose-escalation trial of ivuxolimab. The trial enrolled adults with locally advanced or metastatic head and neck squamous cell, hepatocellular, melanoma or renal cell carcinoma. Before TCR sequencing, CD4+ T cells and CD8+ T cells from peripheral blood were sorted into separate populations. Regarding this clone: Its antigen is not yet known. One base away there is no much larger clone; base qualities are not given.

Genomic DNA was extracted from sorted cells for sequencing of the TCRbeta CDR3 region. The immunoSEQ Assay was used for sequencing of TCRbeta CDR3 regions. The source is immuneACCESS, and TCRdb retained only in-frame sequences with V and J called. Part of the clones is not carried over; for the studies checked, unresolved V genes explain less than half of this, and the remainder is unexplained. This sample lists tens of thousands of clones; more than 70% were detected once. 0.4% to 0.6% of the sample is held by the ten biggest clonotypes. The trim is 7 bases for V and 5 bases for J, with a gap of 15 bases between the germline ends. The CDR3 covers 13 residues, taking in both the cysteine and the phenylalanine. Here the CDR3 DNA is all that survives: 39 bases in frame from base 1. The germline V gene encodes CDR1 SQVTM and CDR2 ANQGSEA.

This receptor was identified in an adult with an advanced solid tumor such as melanoma, head and neck, liver or kidney cancer. The input for sequencing was CD4+ or CD8+ T cells sorted from blood, taken in a trial of the OX40 agonist ivuxolimab. The rearranged segments are TRBV29-1 and TRBJ1-5; the D gene is perhaps TRBD1, from 6 matching bases. The CDR3: CSAAGEGDQPQHF. The DNA reads as follows: TGCAGCGCCGCTGGTGAGGGGGATCAGCCCCAGCATTTT. Here the CDR3 is joined to the reference TRBV29-1 and TRBJ1-5 genes, and the full variable domain is: SAVISQKPSRDICQRGTSLTIQCQVDSQVTMMFWYRQQPGQSLTLIATANQGSEATYESGFVIDKFPISRPNLTFSTLTVSNMSPEDSSIYLCSAAGEGDQPQHFGDGTRLSIL.